This T cell receptor (beta chain) was identified during a study of blood T cell repertoires in COVID-19. Some clones are missing from TCRdb's copy, which holds only in-frame ones; the method was immunoSEQ multiplex PCR. The table shows around 20,000 clones, with 75% to 90% occurring only once. This CDR3 has 17 amino acids. CDR1 is SEHNR, CDR2 FQNEAQ, per germline (reference sequence). The V end was cut by 0 bases, the J end by 5 bases, with 20 bases between. The TCR comes from a woman in her sixties or seventies with active COVID-19. The sample consisted of peripheral blood. The chain carries TRBV7-9 and TRBJ2-7, with a possible D match to TRBD1 (5 bases). Written as DNA, the CDR3 is TGTGCCAGCAGCTTAGCAAGACAGCCCCTCCTTGGCGACGAGCAGTACTTC. Residues: CASSLARQPLLGDEQYF. The full variable domain, completed using reference TRBV7-9 and TRBJ2-7, is DTGVSQNPRHKITKRGQNVTFRCDPISEHNRLYWYRQTLGQGPEFLTYFQNEAQLEKSRLLSDRFSAERPKGSFSTLEIQRTEQGDSAMYLCASSLARQPLLGDEQYFGPGTRLTVT.